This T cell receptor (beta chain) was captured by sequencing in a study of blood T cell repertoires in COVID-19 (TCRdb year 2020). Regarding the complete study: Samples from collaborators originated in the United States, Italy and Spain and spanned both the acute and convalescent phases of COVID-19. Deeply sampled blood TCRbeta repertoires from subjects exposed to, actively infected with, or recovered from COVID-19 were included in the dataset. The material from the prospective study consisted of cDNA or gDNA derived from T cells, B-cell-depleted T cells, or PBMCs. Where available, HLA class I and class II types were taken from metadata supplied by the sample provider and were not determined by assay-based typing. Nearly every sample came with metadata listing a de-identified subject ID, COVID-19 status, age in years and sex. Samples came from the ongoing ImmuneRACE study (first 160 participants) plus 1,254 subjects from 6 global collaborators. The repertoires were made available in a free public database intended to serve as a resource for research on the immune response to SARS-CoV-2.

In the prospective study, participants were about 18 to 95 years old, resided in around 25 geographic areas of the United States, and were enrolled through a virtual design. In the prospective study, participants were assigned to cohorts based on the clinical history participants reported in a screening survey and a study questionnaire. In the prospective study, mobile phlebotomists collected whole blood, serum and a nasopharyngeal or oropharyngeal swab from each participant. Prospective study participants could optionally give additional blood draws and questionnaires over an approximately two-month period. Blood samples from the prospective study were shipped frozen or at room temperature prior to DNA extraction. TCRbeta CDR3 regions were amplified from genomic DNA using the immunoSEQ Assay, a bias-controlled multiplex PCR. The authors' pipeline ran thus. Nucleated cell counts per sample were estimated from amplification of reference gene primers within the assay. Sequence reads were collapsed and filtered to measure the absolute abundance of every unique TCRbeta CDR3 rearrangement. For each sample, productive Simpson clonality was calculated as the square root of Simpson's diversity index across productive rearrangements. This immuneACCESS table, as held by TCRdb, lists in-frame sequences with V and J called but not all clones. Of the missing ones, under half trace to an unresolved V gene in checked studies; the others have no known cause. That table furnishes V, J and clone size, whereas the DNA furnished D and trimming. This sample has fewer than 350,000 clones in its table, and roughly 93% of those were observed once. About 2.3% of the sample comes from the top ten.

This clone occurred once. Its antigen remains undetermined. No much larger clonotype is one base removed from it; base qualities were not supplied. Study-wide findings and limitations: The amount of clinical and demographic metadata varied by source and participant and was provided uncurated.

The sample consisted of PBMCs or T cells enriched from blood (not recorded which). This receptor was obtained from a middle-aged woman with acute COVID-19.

CDR3 region: CASSLIVSSGRPGQFF. The DNA is TGTGCCAGCAGCTTGATAGTCTCTAGCGGGAGGCCTGGGCAGTTCTTC. The rearrangement combines TRBV5-8 with TRBJ2-1, and 11 junctional nucleotides match TRBD2. V is trimmed back by 1 base and J by 12 bases, and the junction contains 12 bases that no gene match accounts for. There are 16 amino acids in the CDR3, from cysteine to phenylalanine inclusive. The DNA shown is the 48-base CDR3, in frame from base 1. Looking up the germline V gene yields CDR1 SGHTS and CDR2 YDEGEE.